Detailed here is one T cell receptor beta chain. Compared with germline, one end of the junction differs, possibly owing to a read error. These data originate in a study of blood T cells in healthy people across ages. This CDR3 spans 13 amino acids. The germline gives CDR1 SGHAT, CDR2 FQNNGV. The use of a sample-barcoded 5' primer and a J-beta primer mix characterized a second PCR of 7 to 11 cycles. TCRdb ran MiXCR on the 5' RACE reads and lists one entry per CDR3 protein. Here the sample spans some 1.7 million distinct CDR3 sequences, roughly 28% being singletons. The clonotype was recovered from a woman in her 30s in good health. J is TRBJ2-5 and V is TRBV11-2; D remains ambiguous. The sample consisted of blood. CDR3 in amino acids: CASSLDLQETRYF. CDR3 bases: TGTGCCAGCAGCTTAGATCTCCAAGAGACCCGGTACTTC.